Below, 29 T cell receptor beta chains from the same sample are listed, as sequenced in a study of breast tumors, draining lymph nodes, adjacent tissues. MiXCR, run by TCRdb on the multiplex PCR reads, gives a single entry per CDR3 protein. The sample contains roughly 80,000 distinct CDR3 sequences, approximately 20% of which appear only once. Breast cancer patients provided tissue from their axillary draining lymph nodes. The sequenced sample was axillary lymph node tissue. These receptors came from a female donor with breast cancer. Some clones in this sample may be carry-over from other donors' samples.

At least ten counts were recorded for this clonotype. This chain connects TRBV9 to TRBJ2-2; 9 positions match TRBD1. The CDR3 runs 16 residues. The junction had 10 bases not matched to a gene; V was cut back by 3 bases and J by 7 bases. The germline gives CDR1 SGDLS, CDR2 YYNGEE. The CDR3 region is CASSAQNRGRVGELFF. The CDR3 DNA follows: TGTGCCAGCAGCGCCCAGAACAGGGGGCGCGTCGGGGAGCTGTTTTTT. Drawing the rest from reference TRBV9 and TRBJ2-2, the complete variable domain is DSGVTQTPKHLITATGQRVTLRCSPRSGDLSVYWYQQSLDQGLQFLIQYYNGEERAKGNILERFSAQQFPDLHSELNLSSLELGDSALYFCASSAQNRGRVGELFFGEGSRLTVL.

J is TRBJ2-3 and V is TRBV7-2, with 10 bases matching TRBD1. Per germline, CDR1 SGHTA and CDR2 FQGNSA. V lost 5 bases, J lost 4 bases, and 12 bases stayed unmatched. This CDR3 is 17 amino acids long. CDR3 loop: CASSPASGTGEADTQYF. The DNA of the CDR3 is TGTGCCAGCAGCCCCGCTTCCGGGACAGGGGAAGCAGATACGCAGTATTTT.

This clonotype was counted many times. This chain joins TRBV20-1 and TRBJ2-1, with 11 bases fitting TRBD2. The V gene end was trimmed by 2 bases and the J gene end by 5 bases; junction bases not matched to a gene: 8. The germline V gene has CDR1 DFQATT and CDR2 SNEGSKA (reference sequence). This CDR3 has 16 amino acids. CDR3 sequence: CSARRTSGLRDNEQFF. The CDR3 coding sequence is TGCAGTGCTAGAAGGACTAGCGGGCTCCGCGACAATGAGCAGTTCTTC.

This clonotype has ten or more counts. V gene TRBV24-1 combines with J gene TRBJ2-2; D is perhaps TRBD2 (6 bases). The V gene lost 5 bases and the J gene lost 4 bases, with 16 bases spanning the gap. The CDR3 runs 16 residues. In germline, CDR1 is KGHDR, CDR2 SFDVKD. The CDR3 spells CATSVYGGEGTGELFF. The CDR3 region has the DNA TGTGCCACCAGTGTCTACGGGGGAGAGGGCACCGGGGAGCTGTTTTTT.

In its sample, this clonotype was seen a few times. The chain uses TRBV3-1 and TRBJ2-3; D not certain. CDR1 is LGHDT, CDR2 YNNKEL, per germline (reference sequence). The CDR3 has 16 amino acids. The ends were cut back, 0 bases at V and 1 base at J, with 11 bases in the middle. In nucleotides, the CDR3 is TGTGCCAGCAGCCAAGAACGTCTAGTGGGCACAGATACGCAGTATTTT. Its translation is CASSQERLVGTDTQYF.

This clonotype showed up many times. The V call is TRBV19, the J call TRBJ1-2; a weak D match, TRBD1 (6 bases). The CDR3 covers 13 residues. Trimming took 5 bases from V and 4 from J, leaving 11 bases between them. In germline, CDR1 is LNHDA, CDR2 SQIVND (reference sequence). CDR3 in DNA: TGTGCCAGTAGTGTGGACAGTTCCTATGGCTACACCTTC. Amino acid sequence: CASSVDSSYGYTF.

This clonotype was detected only a few times. CDR3 residues: CASSLPPLTYNEQFF. CDR3 in DNA: TGTGCCAGCAGTTTACCCCCTTTAACCTACAATGAGCAGTTCTTC. The chain carries TRBV27 and TRBJ2-1; D gene unclear. Germline assignment: CDR1 MNHEY and CDR2 SMNVEV (reference sequence). The V end was cut by 2 bases, the J end by 2 bases, with 10 bases between. CDR3 length equals 15 residues.

The chain links TRBV12-3 or TRBV12-4 to TRBJ1-1, with TRBD1 identical over 12 bases. V shed 3 bases and J 6 bases; nucleotides not matched to a gene: 11. This CDR3 spans 17 amino acids. DNA of the CDR3: TGTGCCAGCAGTTTCGAACCGGGACAGGGGGCGCGGCCTGAAGCTTTCTTT. It translates to CASSFEPGQGARPEAFF.

CDR3 loop: CSVKGGAGRTDTQYF. The CDR3 bases are TGCAGCGTGAAGGGTGGAGCGGGGCGCACAGATACGCAGTATTTT. This chain joins TRBV29-1 and TRBJ2-3; TRBD2 matches at 7 bases. V lost 6 bases, J lost 1 base, and 10 bases stayed unmatched. CDR3 length: 15 residues. Germline V CDR1 and CDR2: SQVTM, ANQGSEA.

This clonotype was counted at least ten times. The chain joins TRBV7-8 to TRBJ2-5, with TRBD1 matching 8 bases. Germline CDR1 and CDR2: SGHVS and FQNEAQ. V gave up 4 bases and J gave up 5 bases; unmatched junction bases: 9. The CDR3 has 15 amino acids. CDR3 nucleotides: TGTGCCAGCAGCTCGGGGACAGGAGAGGGGGAGACCCAGTACTTC. This gives the protein CASSSGTGEGETQYF.

This clonotype was counted ten times or more. CDR3 region: CASSVRGDGTDTQYF. CDR3 DNA sequence: TGTGCCAGCAGCGTAAGAGGGGATGGAACAGATACGCAGTATTTT. The V and J genes are TRBV9 and TRBJ2-3; the D gene could be TRBD1 or TRBD2 (5 bases each). Per germline, CDR1 SGDLS and CDR2 YYNGEE. Trimming left V 1 base short and J 3 bases short, with 12 bases between. The CDR3 consists of 15 residues.

This clonotype was detected many times. The CDR3 nucleotides read TGCGCCAGCAGCCAAGCGGGAAGTGGGTACGAGCAGTACTTC. Encoded protein: CASSQAGSGYEQYF. V is TRBV4-1 and J is TRBJ2-7; possible D gene TRBD2, 5 bases. Germline values: CDR1 MGHRA, CDR2 YSYEKL. V gave up 1 base and J gave up 4 bases, with 11 bases separating them. This CDR3 has 14 amino acids.

Remarks on this clonotype: A much larger clone lies one base from this, so it may be a read error. This is likely a read error, given that the CDR3 carries no conserved phenylalanine or tryptophan at its end. The rearrangement joins TRBV19 to TRBJ1-5; D ambiguous. The CDR3 spans 13 residues. V shed 0 bases and J shed 7 bases, with 7 bases lying between them. Germline CDR1 and CDR2: LNHDA and SQIVND (reference sequence). CDR3 sequence: CASSIEAWQPQHL. In nucleotides, the CDR3 is TGTGCCAGTAGTATAGAGGCATGGCAGCCCCAGCATCTT.

In this sample, this clonotype turned up many times. DNA of the CDR3: TGCAGTGCTAGAGACCGGTCCGGGCTAGCGGGTGGCAGCTCCTACGAGCAGTACTTC. As protein: CSARDRSGLAGGSSYEQYF. The V call is TRBV20-1, the J call TRBJ2-7, with TRBD2 matching 8 bases. This CDR3 spans 19 amino acids. V shed 0 bases and J 0 bases; nucleotides not matched to a gene: 16. The germline V gene encodes CDR1 DFQATT and CDR2 SNEGSKA (reference sequence).

Turning to this clonotype: Given a much more abundant clone one base away, this may be a read error. Since the CDR3 does not end with the conserved phenylalanine or tryptophan, this likely comes from a read error. The DNA of the CDR3 is TGTGCCAGTAGTAACCAGGACAGGGCGAAGAATCAGCCCCAGCATTCT. Amino acid sequence: CASSNQDRAKNQPQHS. The chain employs TRBV19 and TRBJ1-5; 8 bases agree with TRBD1. Trimming at V came to 4 bases and at J to 4 bases, leaving 9 bases not matched to a gene. There are 16 residues in the CDR3. Germline values: CDR1 LNHDA, CDR2 SQIVND (reference sequence).

This clonotype was detected many times. The V gene is TRBV7-3, the J gene TRBJ2-7, with 8 bases aligning to TRBD2. The CDR3 totals 15 residues. J gave up 3 bases and V 5 bases, and 9 bases lay outside the gene matches. Germline V gene lookup returns CDR1 SGHTA and CDR2 FQGTGA. The CDR3 DNA is TGTGCCAGCAGCCCCGACAGCGGGGGCGACTACGAGCAGTACTTC. This gives the protein CASSPDSGGDYEQYF. The whole variable domain, filled in from reference TRBV7-3 and TRBJ2-7, reads GAGVSQTPSNKVTEKGKYVELRCDPISGHTALYWYRQSLGQGPEFLIYFQGTGAADDSGLPNDRFFAVRPEGSVSTLKIQRTERGDSAVYLCASSPDSGGDYEQYFGPGTRLTVT.

At least ten counts were recorded for this clonotype. V is TRBV19 and J is TRBJ2-1; D gene unclear. Germline lookup yields CDR1 LNHDA and CDR2 SQIVND (reference sequence). The CDR3 is 13 residues long. V was clipped by 5 bases and J by 8 bases, with 13 bases between them. The CDR3 sequence: CASSFESWDEQFF. The CDR3 bases are TGTGCCAGTAGTTTCGAATCGTGGGATGAGCAGTTCTTC.

The rearrangement uses TRBV18 and TRBJ2-2, with no clear D. Germline-derived CDR1 and CDR2 are KGHSH and LQKENI. The CDR3 covers 15 residues. V was clipped by 3 bases and J by 4 bases, with 12 bases between them. CDR3 loop: CASSPLTGGTGELFF. DNA of the CDR3: TGTGCCAGCTCACCTCTTACGGGTGGCACCGGGGAGCTGTTTTTT.

This clonotype showed up many times. The gene calls are TRBV6-1 and TRBJ2-3; 10 bases agree with TRBD2. Germline trimming cut 7 bases from V and 3 bases from J; bases unmatched to any gene: 7. Germline V gene sequence: CDR1 MNHNS, CDR2 SASEGT. The CDR3 extends over 15 amino acids. CDR3 sequence reads: CASKVAGGSTDTQYF. CDR3 in DNA: TGTGCCAGCAAGGTAGCGGGAGGTTCAACAGATACGCAGTATTTT.

This clonotype has at least ten counts. The chain has TRBV20-1 and TRBJ2-7, with D perhaps TRBD1 or TRBD2 (6 bases each). CDR1 is DFQATT and CDR2 is SNEGSKA in the germline V gene (reference sequence). V lost 0 bases, J lost 3 bases, and 15 bases lay in between. This CDR3 comprises 15 residues. The CDR3 sequence: CSARDVRRGIYEQYF. The CDR3 nucleotides are TGCAGTGCTAGAGATGTAAGGAGGGGGATCTACGAGCAGTACTTC.

This clonotype was counted at least ten times. The V gene is TRBV4-2, the J gene TRBJ2-3; 7 positions agree with TRBD2. Unmatched junction bases numbered 4, after V lost 4 bases and J lost 0 bases. Germline V gives CDR1 LGHNA, CDR2 YNFKEQ. The CDR3 runs to 15 residues. The CDR3 sequence: CASSPSSGSTDTQYF. CDR3 coding DNA: TGTGCCAGCAGCCCCAGTAGCGGGAGCACAGATACGCAGTATTTT.

This clonotype was detected many times. The chain carries TRBV6-5 and TRBJ2-3; TRBD2 matches at 7 bases. Trimming took 6 bases from V and 4 from J; bases not matched to a gene: 4. This CDR3 comprises 13 residues. Germline V lookup: CDR1 MNHEY, CDR2 SVGAGI. In nucleotides, the CDR3 is TGTGCCAGCAGAGGGGCGGGAGCAGATACGCAGTATTTT. Translating it yields CASRGAGADTQYF.

This clonotype was seen just once. The rearrangement links TRBV16 to TRBJ1-1; the match to TRBD1 covers 7 bases. Germline CDR1 reads KGHSY; CDR2 reads FQNENV. The V segment lost 1 base and the J segment 3 bases; nucleotides outside the gene matches: 8. The CDR3 is 16 residues long. CDR3 sequence reads: CASSQFGQVVDTEAFF. CDR3 DNA sequence: TGTGCCAGCAGCCAATTTGGACAGGTGGTCGACACTGAAGCTTTCTTT.

This clonotype was detected many times. The chain joins TRBV20-1 to TRBJ2-1; 8 nucleotides line up with TRBD2. V shed 0 bases and J 8 bases; nucleotides not matched to a gene: 6. Per germline, CDR1 DFQATT and CDR2 SNEGSKA (reference sequence). The CDR3 extends over 14 amino acids. The CDR3 DNA reads TGCAGTGCTAGAGAAGGGGGAGCGGGGGATGAGCAGTTCTTC. Protein: CSAREGGAGDEQFF.

The chain employs TRBV4-1 and TRBJ1-4; D not certain. CDR1 MGHRA and CDR2 YSYEKL come from the germline V gene. The germline V and J ends were trimmed by 4 bases and 3 bases, with 12 bases remaining between them. The CDR3 extends over 15 amino acids. In DNA, the CDR3 is TGCGCCAGCAGCCCTTTCGGTGTAGCTAATGAAAAACTGTTTTTT. Translated: CASSPFGVANEKLFF.

This clonotype showed up many times. This chain connects TRBV19 to TRBJ1-5; 7 bases align to TRBD1. CDR3 length: 14 amino acids. With 7 bases clipped from V and 3 bases from J, the junction kept 6 bases outside the gene matches. The germline V gene encodes CDR1 LNHDA and CDR2 SQIVND (reference sequence). The CDR3 is CASIDGTDNQPQHF. The DNA for the CDR3 is TGTGCCAGTATCGATGGGACAGACAATCAGCCCCAGCATTTT.

Points on this clonotype: A much larger clone sits a single nucleotide away, making a read error possible. This sequence joins TRBV5-6 and TRBJ2-5; unclear D gene. V lost 1 base to trimming and J lost 2 bases, with 15 bases between them. CDR3 size: 16 residues. CDR1 SGHDT and CDR2 YYEEEE come from the germline V gene. Written as DNA, the CDR3 is TGTGCCAGCAGCTTGAGGTTCTCAGCAATTCAAGAGACCCAGTACTTC. The encoded protein is CASSLRFSAIQETQYF.

With respect to this clonotype: Being one base from a much bigger clone, this may be a read error. The genes are TRBV2 and TRBJ2-1, with 10 nucleotides matching TRBD2. Germline lookup yields CDR1 SNHLY and CDR2 FYNNEI. The CDR3 consists of 16 residues. In nucleotides, the CDR3 is TGTGCCGGCAGGAACCTAGCGGGAGAACAATACAATGAGCAGTTCTTC. Its protein is CAGRNLAGEQYNEQFF.

This clonotype was recorded at least ten times. The genes are TRBV7-9 and TRBJ2-2; the match to TRBD2 covers 8 bases. J gave up 3 bases and V 1 base, and 10 bases lay outside the gene matches. The germline V gene encodes CDR1 SEHNR and CDR2 FQNEAQ (reference sequence). The CDR3 length is 18 residues. The CDR3 DNA reads TGTGCCAGCAGCTTAGTAGGAGGACTAGCCGACCACACCGGGGAGCTGTTTTTT. This gives the protein CASSLVGGLADHTGELFF.